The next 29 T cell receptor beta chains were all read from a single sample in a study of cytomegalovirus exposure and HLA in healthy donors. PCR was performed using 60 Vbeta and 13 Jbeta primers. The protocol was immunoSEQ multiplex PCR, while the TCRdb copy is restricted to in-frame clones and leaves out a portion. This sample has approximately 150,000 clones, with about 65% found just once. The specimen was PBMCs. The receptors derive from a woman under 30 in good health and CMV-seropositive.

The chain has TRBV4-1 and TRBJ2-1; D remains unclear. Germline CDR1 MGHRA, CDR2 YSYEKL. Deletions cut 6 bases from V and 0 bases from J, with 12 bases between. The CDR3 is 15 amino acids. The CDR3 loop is CASSGQSSSYNEQFF. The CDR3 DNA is TGCGCCAGCAGTGGGCAGAGTAGCTCCTACAATGAGCAGTTCTTC.

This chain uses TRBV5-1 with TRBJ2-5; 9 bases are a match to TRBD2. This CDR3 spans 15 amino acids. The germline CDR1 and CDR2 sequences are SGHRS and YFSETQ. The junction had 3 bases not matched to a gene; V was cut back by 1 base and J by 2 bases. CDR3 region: CASSLFLAGQETQYF. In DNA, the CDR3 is TGCGCCAGCAGCTTGTTCCTAGCGGGACAAGAGACCCAGTACTTC.

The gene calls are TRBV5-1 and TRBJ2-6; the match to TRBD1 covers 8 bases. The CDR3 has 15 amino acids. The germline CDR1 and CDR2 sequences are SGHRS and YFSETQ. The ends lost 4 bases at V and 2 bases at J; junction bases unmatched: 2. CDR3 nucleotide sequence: TGCGCCAGCAGCCTGGACAGGGCTGGGGCCAACGTCCTGACTTTC. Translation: CASSLDRAGANVLTF.

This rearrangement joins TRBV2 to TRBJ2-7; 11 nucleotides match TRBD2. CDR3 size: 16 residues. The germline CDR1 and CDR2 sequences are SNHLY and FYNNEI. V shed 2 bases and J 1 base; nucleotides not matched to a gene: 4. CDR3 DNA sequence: TGTGCCAGCAGTGAACCTAGCGGGAGGCTGTCCTACGAGCAGTACTTC. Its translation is CASSEPSGRLSYEQYF.

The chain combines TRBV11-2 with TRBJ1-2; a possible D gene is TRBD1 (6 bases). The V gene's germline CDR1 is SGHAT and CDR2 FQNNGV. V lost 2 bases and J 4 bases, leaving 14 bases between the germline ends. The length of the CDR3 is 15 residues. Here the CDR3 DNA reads TGTGCCAGCAGCTTAATCCCGAGGGGGGGCTATGGCTACACCTTC. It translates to CASSLIPRGGYGYTF.

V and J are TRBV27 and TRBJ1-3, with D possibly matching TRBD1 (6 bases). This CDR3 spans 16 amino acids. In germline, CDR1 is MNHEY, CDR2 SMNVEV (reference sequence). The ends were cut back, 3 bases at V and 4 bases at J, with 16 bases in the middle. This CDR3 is CASSLTGGAGGNTIYF. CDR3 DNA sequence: TGTGCCAGCAGTTTGACTGGGGGCGCGGGCGGAAACACCATATATTTT.

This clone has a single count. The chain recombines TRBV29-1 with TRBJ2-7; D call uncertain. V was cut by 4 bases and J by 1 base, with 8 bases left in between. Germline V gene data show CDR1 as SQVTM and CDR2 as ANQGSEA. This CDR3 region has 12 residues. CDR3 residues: CSVGGKSYEQYF. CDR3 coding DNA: TGCAGCGTTGGTGGCAAGTCCTACGAGCAGTACTTC.

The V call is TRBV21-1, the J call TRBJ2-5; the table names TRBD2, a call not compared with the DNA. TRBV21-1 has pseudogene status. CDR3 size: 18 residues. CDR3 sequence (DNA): TGTGCCAGCACCTCTCGTGAGACTAGCGGGGGGGGCCAAGAGACCCAGTACTTC. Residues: CASTSRETSGGGQETQYF.

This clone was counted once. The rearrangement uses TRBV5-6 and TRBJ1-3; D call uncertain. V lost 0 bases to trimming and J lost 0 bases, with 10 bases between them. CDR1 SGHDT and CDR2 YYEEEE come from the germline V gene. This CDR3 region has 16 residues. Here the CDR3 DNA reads TGTGCCAGCAGCTTGGGGCCGATAAACTCTGGAAACACCATATATTTT. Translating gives CASSLGPINSGNTIYF.

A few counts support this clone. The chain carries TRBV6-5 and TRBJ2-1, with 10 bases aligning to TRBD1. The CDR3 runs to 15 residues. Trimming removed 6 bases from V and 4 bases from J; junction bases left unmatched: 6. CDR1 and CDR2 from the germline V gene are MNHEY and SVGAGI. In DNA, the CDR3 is TGTGCCAGCAGATCAGAGGGACAGGGGTACAATGAGCAGTTCTTC. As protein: CASRSEGQGYNEQFF.

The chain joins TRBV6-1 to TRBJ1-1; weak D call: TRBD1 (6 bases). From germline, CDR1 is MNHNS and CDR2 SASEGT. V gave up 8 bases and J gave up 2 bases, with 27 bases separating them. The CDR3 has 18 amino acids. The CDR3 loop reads CASGGRYRARGRNTEAFF. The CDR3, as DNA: TGTGCCAGCGGTGGCCGATACAGGGCAAGGGGAAGAAACACTGAAGCTTTCTTT.

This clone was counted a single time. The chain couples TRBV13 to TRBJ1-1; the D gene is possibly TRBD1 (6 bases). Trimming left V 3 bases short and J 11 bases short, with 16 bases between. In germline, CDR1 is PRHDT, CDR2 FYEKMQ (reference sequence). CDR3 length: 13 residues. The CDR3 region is CASSFSIRGTAFF. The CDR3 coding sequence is TGTGCCAGCAGCTTCTCGATCAGGGGTACGGCTTTCTTT.

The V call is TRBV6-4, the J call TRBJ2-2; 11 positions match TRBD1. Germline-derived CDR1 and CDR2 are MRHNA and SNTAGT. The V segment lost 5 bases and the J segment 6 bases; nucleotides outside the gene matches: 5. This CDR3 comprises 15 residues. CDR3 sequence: CASSPGQGGSGELFF. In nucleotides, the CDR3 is TGTGCCAGCAGTCCGGGACAGGGGGGCTCCGGGGAGCTGTTTTTT.

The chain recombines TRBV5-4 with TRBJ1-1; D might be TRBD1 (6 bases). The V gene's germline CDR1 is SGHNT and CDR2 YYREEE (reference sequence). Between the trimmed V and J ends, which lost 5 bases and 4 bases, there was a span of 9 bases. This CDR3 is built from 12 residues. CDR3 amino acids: CASRRGSTEAFF. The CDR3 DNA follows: TGTGCCAGCAGGAGGGGGAGCACTGAAGCTTTCTTT.

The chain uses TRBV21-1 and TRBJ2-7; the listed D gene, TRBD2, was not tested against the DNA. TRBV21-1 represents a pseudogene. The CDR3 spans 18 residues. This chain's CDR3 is CASSKDRGSGTPSYEQYF. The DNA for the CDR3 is TGTGCCAGCAGCAAAGATCGGGGTAGCGGGACCCCAAGTTACGAGCAGTACTTC.

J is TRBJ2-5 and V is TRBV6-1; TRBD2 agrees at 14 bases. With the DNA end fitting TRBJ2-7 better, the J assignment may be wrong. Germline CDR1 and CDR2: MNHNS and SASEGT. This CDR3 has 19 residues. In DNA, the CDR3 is TGTGCCAGCAGTGAAGAAAGGGCTGTTGGACTAGCGGGAGGCCACGAGCAGTACTTC. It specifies CASSEERAVGLAGGHEQYF.

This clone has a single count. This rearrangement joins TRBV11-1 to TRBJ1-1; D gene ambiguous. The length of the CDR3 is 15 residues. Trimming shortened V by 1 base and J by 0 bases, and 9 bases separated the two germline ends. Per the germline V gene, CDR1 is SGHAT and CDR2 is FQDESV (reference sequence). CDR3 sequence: CASSLGSGVNTEAFF. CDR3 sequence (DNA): TGTGCCAGCAGCTTAGGGAGCGGTGTGAACACTGAAGCTTTCTTT.

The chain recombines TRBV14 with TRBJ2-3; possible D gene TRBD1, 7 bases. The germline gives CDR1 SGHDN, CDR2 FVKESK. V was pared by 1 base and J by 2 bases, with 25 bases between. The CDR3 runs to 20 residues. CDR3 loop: CASSQVPQGGGDRNTDTQYF. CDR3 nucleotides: TGTGCCAGCAGCCAAGTACCCCAGGGGGGAGGTGATCGGAACACAGATACGCAGTATTTT.

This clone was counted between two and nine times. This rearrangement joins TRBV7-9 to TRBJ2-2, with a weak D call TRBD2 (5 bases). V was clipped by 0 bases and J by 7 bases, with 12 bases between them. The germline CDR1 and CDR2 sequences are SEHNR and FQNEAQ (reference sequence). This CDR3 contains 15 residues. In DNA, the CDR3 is TGTGCCAGCAGCTTAGCCGGGAATCGCGGCGGGGAGCTGTTTTTT. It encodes CASSLAGNRGGELFF.

The CDR3 spells CASSPPGTGSSSSYEQYF. CDR3 sequence (DNA): TGTGCCAGCTCACCGCCCGGGACAGGTTCTTCGAGCTCCTACGAGCAGTACTTC. The chain is built from TRBV18 and TRBJ2-7; 8 bases are shared with TRBD1. This CDR3 contains 18 residues. Germline V gives CDR1 KGHSH, CDR2 LQKENI. Trimming at V came to 3 bases and at J to 0 bases, leaving 13 bases not matched to a gene.

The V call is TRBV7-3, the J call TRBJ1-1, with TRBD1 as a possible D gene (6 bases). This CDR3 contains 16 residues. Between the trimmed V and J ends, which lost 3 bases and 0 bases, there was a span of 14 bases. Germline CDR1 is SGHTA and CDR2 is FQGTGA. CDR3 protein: CASSLGGRGMNTEAFF. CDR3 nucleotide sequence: TGTGCCAGCAGCTTGGGGGGGCGAGGCATGAACACTGAAGCTTTCTTT. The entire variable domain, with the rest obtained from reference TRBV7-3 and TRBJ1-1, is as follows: GAGVSQTPSNKVTEKGKYVELRCDPISGHTALYWYRQSLGQGPEFLIYFQGTGAADDSGLPNDRFFAVRPEGSVSTLKIQRTERGDSAVYLCASSLGGRGMNTEAFFGQGTRLTVV.

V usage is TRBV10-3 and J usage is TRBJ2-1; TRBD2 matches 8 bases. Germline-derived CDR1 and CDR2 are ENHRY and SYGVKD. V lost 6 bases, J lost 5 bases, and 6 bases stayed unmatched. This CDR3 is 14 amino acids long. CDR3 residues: CAISHSGTNNEQFF. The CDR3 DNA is TGTGCCATCAGCCATAGCGGGACGAACAATGAGCAGTTCTTC.

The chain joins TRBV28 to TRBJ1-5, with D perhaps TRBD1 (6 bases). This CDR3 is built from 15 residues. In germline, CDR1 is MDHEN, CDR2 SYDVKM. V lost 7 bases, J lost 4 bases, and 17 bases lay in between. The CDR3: CASNRVGQINQPQHF. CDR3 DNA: TGTGCCAGCAATCGGGTAGGACAGATAAATCAGCCCCAGCATTTT.

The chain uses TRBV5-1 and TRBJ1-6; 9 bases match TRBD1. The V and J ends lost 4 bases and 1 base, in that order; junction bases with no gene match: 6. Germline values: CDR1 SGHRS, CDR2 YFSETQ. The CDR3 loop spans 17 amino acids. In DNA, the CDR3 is TGCGCCAGCAGCAGGGGGACAGGGTTTTCCTATAATTCACCCCTCCACTTT. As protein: CASSRGTGFSYNSPLHF.

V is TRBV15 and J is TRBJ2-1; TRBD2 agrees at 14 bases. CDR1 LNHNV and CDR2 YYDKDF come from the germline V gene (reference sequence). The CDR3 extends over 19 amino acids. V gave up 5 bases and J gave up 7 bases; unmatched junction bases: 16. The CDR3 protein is CATSSRLAGGLYDGNEQFF. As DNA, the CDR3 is TGTGCCACCAGCTCTAGACTAGCGGGAGGGCTGTATGATGGGAATGAGCAGTTCTTC. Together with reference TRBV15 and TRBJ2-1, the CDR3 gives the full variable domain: DAMVIQNPRYQVTQFGKPVTLSCSQTLNHNVMYWYQQKSSQAPKLLFHYYDKDFNNEADTPDNFQSRRPNTSFCFLDIRSPGLGDTAMYLCATSSRLAGGLYDGNEQFFGPGTRLTVL.

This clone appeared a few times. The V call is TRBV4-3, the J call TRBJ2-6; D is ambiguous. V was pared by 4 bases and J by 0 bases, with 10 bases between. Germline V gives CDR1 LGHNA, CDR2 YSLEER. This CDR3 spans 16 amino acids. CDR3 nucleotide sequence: TGCGCCAGCAGCCTATCAGTCCGCTCTGGGGCCAACGTCCTGACTTTC. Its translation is CASSLSVRSGANVLTF.

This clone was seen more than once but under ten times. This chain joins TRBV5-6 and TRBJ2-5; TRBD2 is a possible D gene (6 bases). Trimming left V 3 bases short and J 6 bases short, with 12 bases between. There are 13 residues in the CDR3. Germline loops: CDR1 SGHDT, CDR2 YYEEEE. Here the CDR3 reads CASSWGLQKTQYF. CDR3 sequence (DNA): TGTGCCAGCAGCTGGGGACTCCAGAAGACCCAGTACTTC.

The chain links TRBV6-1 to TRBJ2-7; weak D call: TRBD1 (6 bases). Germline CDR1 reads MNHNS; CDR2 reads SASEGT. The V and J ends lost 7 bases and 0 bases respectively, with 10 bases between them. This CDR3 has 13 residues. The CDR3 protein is CASTYRDSYEQYF. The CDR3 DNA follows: TGTGCCAGCACCTACAGGGACTCCTACGAGCAGTACTTC.

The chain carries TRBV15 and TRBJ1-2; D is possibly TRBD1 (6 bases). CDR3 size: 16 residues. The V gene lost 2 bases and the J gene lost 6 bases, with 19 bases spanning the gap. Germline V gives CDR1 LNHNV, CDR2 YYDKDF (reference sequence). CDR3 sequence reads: CATSRRSGRGVDGYTF. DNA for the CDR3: TGTGCCACCAGCAGAAGATCAGGGAGGGGGGTCGATGGCTACACCTTC. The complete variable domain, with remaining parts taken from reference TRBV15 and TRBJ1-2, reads DAMVIQNPRYQVTQFGKPVTLSCSQTLNHNVMYWYQQKSSQAPKLLFHYYDKDFNNEADTPDNFQSRRPNTSFCFLDIRSPGLGDTAMYLCATSRRSGRGVDGYTFGSGTRLTVV.